A single sample is the source of the 29 T cell receptor beta chains below, sequenced in a study of control samples from healthy donors and cancer patients. Sequenced by immunoSEQ multiplex PCR; TCRdb stores in-frame clones only, minus some. In the table there are 84,000 or so clones, 84% of which are singletons. Specimen: PBMCs. These receptors all stem from a man in his sixties with head and neck cancer.

V and J are TRBV2 and TRBJ2-5; possibly TRBD1 for D (5 bases). Deletions cut 7 bases from V and 3 bases from J, with 12 bases between. The CDR3 has 13 residues. Germline V gene sequence: CDR1 SNHLY, CDR2 FYNNEI. The CDR3 loop is CASTPRREETQYF. In DNA form, the CDR3 reads TGTGCCAGCACACCGCGCAGGGAAGAGACCCAGTACTTC.

This chain joins TRBV19 and TRBJ2-3, with D uncertain. V was shortened by 1 base and J by 4 bases, with 9 bases between the two germline ends. Per germline, CDR1 LNHDA and CDR2 SQIVND (reference sequence). The CDR3 sequence is 14 residues long. The CDR3 coding sequence is TGTGCCAGTAGTATAGGCGGACGTCCAGATACGCAGTATTTT. Amino acid sequence: CASSIGGRPDTQYF.

The rearrangement uses TRBV3-1 (or the pseudogene TRBV3-2) and TRBJ2-7; 7 positions match TRBD1. The CDR3 is 12 amino acids. Germline CDR1 reads LGHDT; CDR2 reads YNNKEL (reference sequence). V gave up 5 bases and J gave up 3 bases; unmatched junction bases: 1. Here the CDR3 reads CASSWDSYEQYF. CDR3 in DNA: TGTGCCAGCAGCTGGGACAGCTACGAGCAGTACTTC.

CDR3 nucleotide sequence: TGTGCCATCAAAAGGTGGGCAGGAGGGGACTACGAGCAGTACTTC. It encodes CAIKRWAGGDYEQYF. This rearrangement joins TRBV28 to TRBJ2-7; maybe TRBD2 (6 bases). Germline V gives CDR1 MDHEN, CDR2 SYDVKM. Deletions cut 10 bases from V and 3 bases from J, with 22 bases between. The CDR3 has 15 residues.

The chain is built from TRBV19 and TRBJ1-5; D perhaps matches TRBD1 (5 bases). Germline V gene data show CDR1 as LNHDA and CDR2 as SQIVND (reference sequence). There are 16 residues in the CDR3. Trimming removed 3 bases from V and 6 bases from J, with 18 bases in between. The CDR3 protein is CASSIRPGTARQPQHF. The DNA of the CDR3 is TGTGCCAGTAGTATTCGACCCGGGACGGCGCGTCAGCCCCAGCATTTT.

The V call is TRBV7-2, the J call TRBJ1-2; a possible D gene is TRBD1 (5 bases). The CDR3 is 16 amino acids. V shed 1 base and J shed 7 bases, with 19 bases lying between them. CDR1 and CDR2 from the germline V gene are SGHTA and FQGNSA. CDR3 sequence: CASSLGLWGDLSGYTF. DNA of the CDR3: TGTGCCAGCAGCTTAGGACTGTGGGGGGATCTCTCTGGCTACACCTTC. The complete variable domain, with remaining parts taken from reference TRBV7-2 and TRBJ1-2, reads GAGVSQSPSNKVTEKGKDVELRCDPISGHTALYWYRQSLGQGLEFLIYFQGNSAPDKSGLPSDRFSAERTGGSVSTLTIQRTQQEDSAVYLCASSLGLWGDLSGYTFGSGTRLTVV.

This chain connects TRBV29-1 to TRBJ1-1, with D hard to call. CDR3 length: 11 amino acids. Trimming pared 7 bases from V and 0 bases from J, leaving 6 bases between. Germline V gives CDR1 SQVTM, CDR2 ANQGSEA. CDR3: CSGTVNTEAFF. The CDR3 DNA is TGCAGCGGAACAGTGAACACTGAAGCTTTCTTT.

J is TRBJ1-1 and V is TRBV9, with 9 bases that match TRBD1. The CDR3 length is 14 residues. Germline V gene lookup returns CDR1 SGDLS and CDR2 YYNGEE. The J segment lost 7 bases and the V segment lost 3 bases, leaving 7 bases of the junction unmatched. The DNA of the CDR3 is TGTGCCAGCAGCGCGGGAGGGGGACAGGGTGAAGCTTTCTTT. Protein product: CASSAGGGQGEAFF.

This clone came up a few times. This chain uses TRBV5-4 with TRBJ2-1, with D possibly TRBD1 on 5 matching bases. Germline CDR1 SGHNT, CDR2 YYREEE (reference sequence). Between the trimmed V and J ends, which lost 2 bases and 5 bases, there was a span of 14 bases. The CDR3 extends over 15 amino acids. CDR3 bases: TGTGCCAGCAGCTTCCGTCAAGGGGCGGACAATGAGCAGTTCTTC. Residues: CASSFRQGADNEQFF.

V is TRBV7-8 and J is TRBJ1-5; D remains ambiguous. The germline V gene has CDR1 SGHVS and CDR2 FQNEAQ. The CDR3 runs to 17 residues. V was cut by 2 bases and J by 6 bases, with 20 bases left in between. Here the CDR3 reads CASSLLGRPIASQPQHF. The CDR3 DNA reads TGTGCCAGCAGCTTACTAGGGCGGCCCATAGCATCTCAGCCCCAGCATTTT.

The rearrangement uses TRBV19 and TRBJ2-1; 7 bases fit TRBD1. Germline V gene data show CDR1 as LNHDA and CDR2 as SQIVND (reference sequence). V gave up 3 bases and J gave up 6 bases; unmatched junction bases: 11. There are 16 residues in the CDR3. The CDR3 DNA is TGTGCCAGTAGTATGGAGTGGGGGACAGTTACCAATGAGCAGTTCTTC. This encodes CASSMEWGTVTNEQFF.

The table lists this clone with a few counts. The chain uses TRBV5-1 and TRBJ2-5; 11 bases line up with TRBD2. Germline CDR1 is SGHRS and CDR2 is YFSETQ. V gave up 6 bases and J gave up 4 bases; unmatched junction bases: 11. CDR3 length: 16 residues. The CDR3 sequence: CASKGDSGRARETQYF. The CDR3 DNA follows: TGCGCCAGCAAAGGGGATAGCGGGAGGGCCCGAGAGACCCAGTACTTC.

Only one count was recorded for this clone. The V call is TRBV19, the J call TRBJ1-5; 7 positions agree with TRBD1. With V trimmed by 6 bases and J by 6 bases, 8 bases remained unmatched. Germline CDR1 reads LNHDA; CDR2 reads SQIVND (reference sequence). CDR3 size: 14 residues. In DNA form, the CDR3 reads TGTGCCAGTAGCTACAGGGGCGGAGGTCAGCCCCAGCATTTT. This codes for CASSYRGGGQPQHF.

The chain uses TRBV9 and TRBJ2-3; 8 bases map to TRBD2. After removal of 3 bases from V and 3 bases from J, the junction contained 3 bases not matched to a gene. The CDR3 is made up of 14 amino acids. Germline V lookup: CDR1 SGDLS, CDR2 YYNGEE. The CDR3 is CASSATSVTDTQYF. The CDR3 DNA reads as TGTGCCAGCAGCGCGACTAGCGTTACAGATACGCAGTATTTT.

This clone was observed a single time. V usage is TRBV28 and J usage is TRBJ1-6; D gene ambiguous. CDR1 MDHEN and CDR2 SYDVKM come from the germline V gene. V was cut by 7 bases and J by 2 bases, with 12 bases left in between. The CDR3 is 15 residues long. The CDR3 coding sequence is TGTGCCAGCAAACTAATCTTAGCCTATAATTCACCCCTCCACTTT. Its protein product is CASKLILAYNSPLHF.

J is TRBJ2-1 and V is TRBV7-9; 15 bases agree with TRBD2. Germline V lookup: CDR1 SEHNR, CDR2 FQNEAQ (reference sequence). The CDR3 spans 16 residues. J was trimmed by 8 bases and V by 5 bases; bases with no gene match: 7. In DNA form, the CDR3 reads TGTGCCAGCAGCATCGGACTAGCGGGAGGGCCCGATGAGCAGTTCTTC. This translates into CASSIGLAGGPDEQFF.

V and J are TRBV6-6 and TRBJ2-5; D assignment may be TRBD1 or TRBD2 (6 bases each). The germline V gene has CDR1 MNHNY and CDR2 SVGAGI (reference sequence). V lost 5 bases and J lost 1, with 11 bases in between. The CDR3 has 14 amino acids. CDR3 sequence (DNA): TGTGCCAGCAGTCAGGAGGGGGGCCAAGAGACCCAGTACTTC. It is translated as CASSQEGGQETQYF.

V usage is TRBV5-1 and J usage is TRBJ2-2; TRBD1 matches at 11 bases. The trim removed 4 bases at V and 1 base at J, leaving 9 bases unmatched. The CDR3 has 18 residues. The germline V gene has CDR1 SGHRS and CDR2 YFSETQ. CDR3 in DNA: TGCGCCAGCAGCGGGCCGGGACAGGGGGATCGGAACACCGGGGAGCTGTTTTTT. Translation gives CASSGPGQGDRNTGELFF.

The V gene is TRBV7-8, the J gene TRBJ1-5, with 8 bases matching TRBD1. J gave up 1 base and V 6 bases, and 8 bases lay outside the gene matches. The germline CDR1 and CDR2 sequences are SGHVS and FQNEAQ. The CDR3 is 16 amino acids. CDR3 bases: TGTGCCAGCAGAGAACAGGGGGGGGTGAGCAATCAGCCCCAGCATTTT. Its protein product is CASREQGGVSNQPQHF.

In this sample, this clone turned up once. Here the CDR3 DNA reads TGTGCCAGCAGTTACTCGAAACAGGGAGGTGGGGAGCTGTTTTTT. Amino acid sequence: CASSYSKQGGGELFF. The chain is built from TRBV6-5 and TRBJ2-2; D possibly uses TRBD1 or TRBD2 (6 bases each). In germline, CDR1 is MNHEY, CDR2 SVGAGI. Trimming took off 0 bases at V and 8 bases at J, with 13 bases between the two ends. The CDR3 loop spans 15 amino acids.

The chain uses TRBV7-9 and TRBJ1-1, with D possibly being TRBD1 (6 bases). Germline loops: CDR1 SEHNR, CDR2 FQNEAQ (reference sequence). The CDR3 runs 15 residues. V lost 2 bases, J lost 6 bases, and 16 bases lay in between. The CDR3 spells CASSLIGGLPSEAFF. The CDR3 nucleotides read TGTGCCAGCAGCTTAATCGGGGGGCTCCCCTCTGAAGCTTTCTTT.

On this clone: The identical CDR3 is also encoded by other nucleotide sequences in the sample. The V call is TRBV18, the J call TRBJ1-5; a weak D match, TRBD1 (5 bases). The V end lost 6 bases, the J end lost 5 bases, and 11 bases lay between the germline ends. In germline, CDR1 is KGHSH, CDR2 LQKENI. The CDR3 is made up of 13 amino acids. The CDR3 is CASSPGRDQPQHF. For the CDR3, the DNA is TGTGCCAGCTCCCCCGGCAGGGATCAGCCCCAGCATTTT.

The chain couples TRBV6-5 to TRBJ1-6; TRBD1 agrees at 7 bases. Looked up from germline, CDR1 is MNHEY and CDR2 is SVGAGI. The CDR3 loop spans 15 amino acids. J was trimmed by 9 bases and V by 5 bases; bases with no gene match: 10. The CDR3: CASSRQGTGRSPLHF. CDR3 DNA: TGTGCCAGCAGTAGACAGGGAACAGGGCGTTCACCCCTCCACTTT.

The chain has TRBV4-1 and TRBJ2-3; D call uncertain. This CDR3 comprises 14 residues. The ends were cut back, 1 base at V and 4 bases at J, with 9 bases in the middle. Germline V gene lookup returns CDR1 MGHRA and CDR2 YSYEKL. The CDR3 loop reads CASSQVGVPDTQYF. As DNA, the CDR3 is TGCGCCAGCAGCCAAGTAGGCGTCCCAGATACGCAGTATTTT.

Comment on this clone: Additional DNA sequences in this sample encode the identical CDR3. This rearrangement joins TRBV6-5 to TRBJ2-3, with D unclear. Looked up from germline, CDR1 is MNHEY and CDR2 is SVGAGI. Trimming shortened V by 7 bases and J by 6 bases, and 8 bases separated the two germline ends. This CDR3 is 11 amino acids long. The CDR3 region is CASKVYDTQYF. For the CDR3, the DNA is TGTGCCAGCAAGGTCTACGATACGCAGTATTTT.

The chain employs TRBV3-1 (or the pseudogene TRBV3-2) and TRBJ2-2; D not certain. The length of the CDR3 is 13 residues. From germline, CDR1 is LGHDT and CDR2 YNNKEL (reference sequence). Trimming cost V 4 bases and J 3 bases, with 6 bases left between them. The CDR3 DNA follows: TGTGCCAGCAGCCCACCGTACACCGGGGAGCTGTTTTTT. Residues: CASSPPYTGELFF.

The V gene is TRBV3-1 (or the pseudogene TRBV3-2), the J gene TRBJ2-7, with D possibly TRBD2 on 6 matching bases. The V gene's germline CDR1 is LGHDT and CDR2 YNNKEL (reference sequence). Trimming shortened V by 4 bases and J by 0 bases, and 16 bases separated the two germline ends. The CDR3 length is 16 residues. CDR3 protein: CASSLGLPLSSYEQYF. The CDR3 nucleotides read TGTGCCAGCAGCCTAGGACTACCTCTTAGCTCCTACGAGCAGTACTTC.

The V call is TRBV14, the J call TRBJ2-5; 11 nucleotides align to TRBD2. Germline CDR1 and CDR2: SGHDN and FVKESK. CDR3 length equals 19 residues. Unmatched junction bases numbered 15, after V lost 1 base and J lost 5 bases. CDR3 DNA: TGTGCCAGCAGCCAAGCCCCAAGGAGACTAGCGGGATCCTCGGAGACCCAGTACTTC. Translated: CASSQAPRRLAGSSETQYF.

V usage is TRBV5-1 and J usage is TRBJ2-3; tentative D call: TRBD2 (5 bases). The germline V gene has CDR1 SGHRS and CDR2 YFSETQ. The CDR3 sequence is 14 residues long. Between the trimmed V and J ends, which lost 0 bases and 4 bases, there was a span of 9 bases. CDR3 nucleotides: TGCGCCAGCAGCTTGGCCGCGAGGGCAGATACGCAGTATTTT. This codes for CASSLAARADTQYF.